This T cell receptor (beta chain) comes out of a study of CD8 T cells in ankylosing spondylitis. General observations from the study: Reportedly, significant enrichment of disease-linked clones occurred in matched ankylosing spondylitis synovial fluid.

Construction of TCR beta libraries was performed using quantitative 5'-RACE with molecular barcodes. TCRdb passed the 5' RACE reads through MiXCR, listing each CDR3 protein once. The sample gives 200,000 to 300,000 distinct CDR3 sequences, under 12% of which show up once; less than 3% is in the top ten. This clonotype was counted at least ten times. The antigen is unknown. The sequenced sample was blood, either unsorted or a sorted T cell fraction (not recorded which). This sequence originates from a male donor with ankylosing spondylitis or in good health (not recorded which).

CDR3 region: CASSLATGGTYEQYF. CDR3 DNA sequence: TGCGCCAGCAGCTTGGCTACAGGGGGGACCTACGAGCAGTACTTC. The V and J genes are TRBV5-1 and TRBJ2-7, with 8 bases lining up with TRBD1. With V trimmed by 0 bases and J by 2 bases, 4 bases remained unmatched. The germline V gene has CDR1 SGHRS and CDR2 YFSETQ. The CDR3 runs to 15 residues.